This passage covers 3 T cell receptor beta chains from one sample sequenced in a study of T-cell memory formation after mild COVID-19. In TCRdb, the 5' RACE reads were re-called with MiXCR into one record per CDR3 protein. The data hold about 260,000 distinct CDR3 sequences, with approximately 8% observed a single time. The sequencing sample was made of PBMCs or a T cell subset sorted from them (not recorded which). These receptors were taken from a man aged 18 to 35 who had mild COVID-19 (a few samples of this study predate the infection). Cell type and time point are not known.

The J gene is TRBJ1-4, the V gene TRBV5-6; D call uncertain. This CDR3 is 14 amino acids long. CDR1 is SGHDT and CDR2 is YYEEEE in the germline V gene. V shed 4 bases and J shed 0 bases, with 7 bases lying between them. The CDR3 bases are TGTGCCAGCAGCCGGAGGACAACTAATGAAAAACTGTTTTTT. It yields the protein CASSRRTTNEKLFF.

CDR3 protein: CSANVGTVQNIQYF. CDR3 in DNA: TGCAGTGCTAATGTCGGAACAGTTCAAAACATTCAGTACTTC. The V and J genes are TRBV20-1 and TRBJ2-4; no clear D gene. Germline CDR1 reads DFQATT; CDR2 reads SNEGSKA (reference sequence). CDR3 length: 14 residues. Trimming took off 4 bases at V and 5 bases at J, with 15 bases between the two ends.

The chain carries TRBV28 and TRBJ2-7, with D perhaps matching TRBD1 (5 bases). Trimming removed 7 bases at V and 2 bases at J, with 12 bases between. CDR1 is MDHEN, CDR2 SYDVKM, per germline. This CDR3 region has 13 residues. This CDR3 is CASNSREPYEQYV. In DNA, the CDR3 is TGTGCCAGCAACTCCAGGGAACCCTACGAGCAGTACGTC.